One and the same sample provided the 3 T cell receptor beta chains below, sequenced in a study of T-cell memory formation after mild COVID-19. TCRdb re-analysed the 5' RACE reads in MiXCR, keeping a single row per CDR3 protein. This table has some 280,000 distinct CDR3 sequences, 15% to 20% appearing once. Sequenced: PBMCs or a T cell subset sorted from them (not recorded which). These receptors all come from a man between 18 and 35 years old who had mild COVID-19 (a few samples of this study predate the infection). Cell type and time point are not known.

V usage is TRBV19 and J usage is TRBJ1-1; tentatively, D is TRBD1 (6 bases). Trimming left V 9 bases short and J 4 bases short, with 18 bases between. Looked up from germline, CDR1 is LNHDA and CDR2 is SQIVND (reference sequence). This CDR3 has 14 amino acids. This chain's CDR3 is CASQEGGMSTEAFF. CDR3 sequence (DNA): TGTGCCAGCCAGGAGGGGGGAATGAGCACTGAAGCTTTCTTT.

The chain's CDR3 is CSVDWEYEQYF. In DNA, the CDR3 is TGCAGCGTTGATTGGGAATACGAGCAGTACTTC. The rearrangement joins TRBV29-1 to TRBJ2-7; D is unresolved. The CDR3 loop spans 11 amino acids. The germline V gene has CDR1 SQVTM and CDR2 ANQGSEA. Between the trimmed V and J ends, which lost 3 bases and 4 bases, there was a span of 7 bases.

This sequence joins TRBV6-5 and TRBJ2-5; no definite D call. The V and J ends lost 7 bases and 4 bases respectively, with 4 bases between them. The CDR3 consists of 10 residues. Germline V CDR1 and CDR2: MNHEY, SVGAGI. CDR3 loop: CASTGETQYF. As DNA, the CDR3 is TGTGCCAGCACCGGAGAGACCCAGTACTTC.